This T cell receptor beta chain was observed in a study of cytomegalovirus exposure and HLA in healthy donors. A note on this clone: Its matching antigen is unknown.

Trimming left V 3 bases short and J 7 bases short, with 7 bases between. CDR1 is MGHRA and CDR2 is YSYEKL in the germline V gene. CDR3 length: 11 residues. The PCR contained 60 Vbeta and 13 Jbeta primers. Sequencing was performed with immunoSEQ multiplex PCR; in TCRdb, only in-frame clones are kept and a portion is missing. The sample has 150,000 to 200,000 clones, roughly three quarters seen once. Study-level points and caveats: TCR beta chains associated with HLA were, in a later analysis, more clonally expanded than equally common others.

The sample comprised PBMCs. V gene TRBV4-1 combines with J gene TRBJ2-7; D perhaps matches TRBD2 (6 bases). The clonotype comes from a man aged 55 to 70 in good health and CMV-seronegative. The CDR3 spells CASSHGGEQYF. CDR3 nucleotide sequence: TGCGCCAGCAGCCATGGGGGGGAGCAGTACTTC.